The 16 T cell receptor beta chains in this list originate from one sample, sequenced in a study of cytomegalovirus exposure and HLA in healthy donors (dated by TCRdb to the late 2010s). Library method: the immunoSEQ multiplex PCR assay. For the multiplex PCR, a mixture combining 60 forward primers for TCR Vbeta segments and 13 reverse primers for TCR Jbeta segments was used. TCRdb carries this immuneACCESS record with in-frame sequences only. Its versions omit some clonotypes, under half of them owing to an unresolved V gene in the studies checked, with the rest unexplained. Here the sample has over 20,000 clones; 55% to 75% occur a single time. The ten largest clones represent roughly 4.5% of the sample. The material sequenced was PBMCs. The receptors were sampled from a woman aged 50 to 65 in good health and CMV-seronegative.

In its sample, this clone was seen a few times. The chain couples TRBV18 to TRBJ1-5; D gene uncertain. Germline lookup yields CDR1 KGHSH and CDR2 LQKENI. V lost 2 bases, J lost 1 base, and 9 bases lay in between. The CDR3 is 15 residues long. The CDR3 coding sequence is TGTGCCAGCTCACCAGAGAGAGGGAGCAATCAGCCCCAGCATTTT. Protein product: CASSPERGSNQPQHF.

The rearrangement links TRBV11-2 to TRBJ2-1; D is possibly TRBD2 (5 bases). CDR1 and CDR2 (germline): SGHAT, FQNNGV. Trimming pared 3 bases from V and 5 bases from J, leaving 11 bases between. The CDR3 is 14 residues long. The CDR3 sequence is CASSFTGRDNEQFF. The DNA of the CDR3 is TGTGCCAGCAGCTTCACTGGGCGGGACAATGAGCAGTTCTTC.

This chain uses TRBV11-3 with TRBJ2-7; TRBD2 aligns across 9 bases. CDR3 length equals 15 residues. Germline-derived CDR1 and CDR2 are SGHNT and YENEEA. The V gene end was trimmed by 2 bases and the J gene end by 5 bases; junction bases not matched to a gene: 7. CDR3 DNA: TGTGCCAGCAGCTTAAGAGCGGGAGGAAATAACGAGCAGTACTTC. This sequence encodes CASSLRAGGNNEQYF.

This clone showed up just once. V usage is TRBV2 and J usage is TRBJ1-5; a possible D gene is TRBD1 (5 bases). The CDR3 covers 14 residues. Germline V CDR1 and CDR2: SNHLY, FYNNEI. The V gene lost 6 bases and the J gene lost 7 bases, with 16 bases spanning the gap. CDR3 sequence (DNA): TGTGCCAGCAGCCCCATGGCAGGGAACCAGCCCCAGCATTTT. It encodes CASSPMAGNQPQHF. Looking up the rest from reference TRBV2 and TRBJ1-5 gives the full variable domain: EPEVTQTPSHQVTQMGQEVILRCVPISNHLYFYWYRQILGQKVEFLVSFYNNEISEKSEIFDDQFSVERPDGSNFTLKIRSTKLEDSAMYFCASSPMAGNQPQHFGDGTRLSIL.

The J gene is TRBJ2-7, the V gene TRBV13; the D is unclear. V was trimmed by 1 base and J by 3 bases, leaving 7 bases between them. CDR1 and CDR2 (germline): PRHDT, FYEKMQ (reference sequence). This CDR3 is 13 amino acids long. CDR3 amino acids: CASSLEHSYEQYF. As DNA, the CDR3 is TGTGCCAGCAGCTTAGAGCACAGCTACGAGCAGTACTTC.

The V and J genes are TRBV19 and TRBJ1-1; D possibly corresponds to TRBD1 (5 bases). Germline V lookup: CDR1 LNHDA, CDR2 SQIVND (reference sequence). V lost 7 bases and J lost 4, with 10 bases in between. The CDR3 sequence is 12 residues long. Here the CDR3 reads CASIRGTTEAFF. In DNA form, the CDR3 reads TGTGCCAGTATTCGGGGGACCACTGAAGCTTTCTTT.

The V call is TRBV4-2, the J call TRBJ1-6, with D unclear. Per the germline V gene, CDR1 is LGHNA and CDR2 is YNFKEQ. V dropped 0 bases and J dropped 0 bases, with 9 bases sitting between them. The length of the CDR3 is 17 residues. CDR3 nucleotide sequence: TGTGCCAGCAGCCAAGAATCTGTGAGCTCCTATAATTCACCCCTCCACTTT. Its protein product is CASSQESVSSYNSPLHF.

The gene calls are TRBV6-5 and TRBJ2-1; the D gene is possibly TRBD1 (5 bases). V was cut by 5 bases and J by 7 bases, with 18 bases left in between. CDR3 size: 15 residues. The germline V gene encodes CDR1 MNHEY and CDR2 SVGAGI. CDR3 nucleotides: TGTGCCAGCAGTCCTCAGGGCAGGGTATCGAATGAGCAGTTCTTC. As protein: CASSPQGRVSNEQFF.

The J gene is TRBJ1-1, the V gene TRBV6-5; 9 bases fit TRBD1. V gave up 7 bases and J gave up 11 bases; unmatched junction bases: 17. The CDR3 length is 15 residues. Germline CDR1 MNHEY, CDR2 SVGAGI. The CDR3 DNA follows: TGTGCCAGCACCGGGCGGGGACAGGGTAACCGAGAGGCTTTCTTT. It translates to CASTGRGQGNREAFF.

The chain combines TRBV19 with TRBJ1-2; 9 bases align to TRBD1. This CDR3 contains 12 residues. Per germline, CDR1 LNHDA and CDR2 SQIVND (reference sequence). Losses at the gene ends were 10 bases for V and 7 bases for J; bases not matched to a gene: 7. This chain's CDR3 is CATLGTGLGYTF. Here the CDR3 DNA reads TGTGCCACCCTAGGGACAGGGCTTGGCTACACCTTC. The variable domain in full, completed from reference TRBV19 and TRBJ1-2, reads DGGITQSPKYLFRKEGQNVTLSCEQNLNHDAMYWYRQDPGQGLRLIYYSQIVNDFQKGDIAEGYSVSREKKESFPLTVTSAQKNPTAFYLCATLGTGLGYTFGSGTRLTVV.

The genes are TRBV7-3 and TRBJ1-2, with D possibly TRBD1 on 5 matching bases. The CDR3 consists of 16 residues. The V gene lost 5 bases and the J gene lost 5 bases, with 21 bases spanning the gap. Germline values: CDR1 SGHTA, CDR2 FQGTGA. CDR3 coding DNA: TGTGCCAGCAGCCCTGGGGGGGTAGGGTATAGGTATGGCTACACCTTC. Its translation is CASSPGGVGYRYGYTF.

The chain uses TRBV6-5 and TRBJ1-2; 9 bases match TRBD1. Germline loops: CDR1 MNHEY, CDR2 SVGAGI. J was trimmed by 6 bases and V by 5 bases; bases with no gene match: 4. The CDR3 extends over 13 amino acids. CDR3 protein: CASSRGQGNGYTF. For the CDR3, the DNA is TGTGCCAGCAGTAGGGGACAGGGCAATGGCTACACCTTC.

The V gene is TRBV4-1, the J gene TRBJ1-5; TRBD1 aligns across 10 bases. The junction had 8 bases not matched to a gene; V was cut back by 3 bases and J by 6 bases. Germline V lookup: CDR1 MGHRA, CDR2 YSYEKL. The CDR3 totals 16 residues. The CDR3 DNA follows: TGCGCCAGCAGCCAGGGGGACAGGGGATCGTCTCAGCCCCAGCATTTT. Protein sequence: CASSQGDRGSSQPQHF.

This clone counts as medium-sized. CDR3 nucleotides: TGCGCCAACGAAGGTGGAACTAGCCCCATTAGCTCCTACAATGAGCAGTTCTTC. Translated: CANEGGTSPISSYNEQFF. The chain employs TRBV10-1 and TRBJ2-1, with a possible D match to TRBD2 (6 bases). CDR1 and CDR2 from the germline V gene are WNHNN and SYGVQD (reference sequence). Trimming left V 10 bases short and J 0 bases short, with 25 bases between. The CDR3 is made up of 18 amino acids.

This chain links TRBV11-2 with TRBJ2-1, with 8 bases matching TRBD1. CDR1 is SGHAT and CDR2 is FQNNGV in the germline V gene. The CDR3 has 13 amino acids. V gave up 4 bases and J gave up 9 bases; unmatched junction bases: 5. CDR3 nucleotides: TGTGCCAGCAGCTCCAACAGGGGGACTGAGCAGTTCTTC. This codes for CASSSNRGTEQFF.

J is TRBJ2-5 and V is TRBV4-1; the D is unclear. The V gene's germline CDR1 is MGHRA and CDR2 YSYEKL. The CDR3 covers 12 residues. Trimming removed 0 bases at V and 5 bases at J, with 4 bases between. CDR3 region: CASSQDEETQYF. The CDR3 nucleotides are TGCGCCAGCAGCCAAGATGAGGAGACCCAGTACTTC.